These 5 T cell receptor beta chains originate from one sample sequenced in a study of human T cells and chemical hapten exposure. Time point defined: healthy volunteer bleed at 6 weeks. Extraction yielded total RNA from whole blood (unfractionated). TCRdb re-derived calls from the RACE reads in MiXCR, one entry per CDR3 protein. The sample carries about 65,000 distinct CDR3 sequences, about 5.7% recorded once. The sequencing input was whole blood. The receptors were gathered from a female donor in good health. Some clones in this sample may be carry-over from other donors' samples.

At least ten counts were recorded for this clonotype. J is TRBJ2-7 and V is TRBV18; D is possibly TRBD1 (6 bases). CDR3 size: 14 residues. V shed 3 bases and J shed 5 bases, with 14 bases lying between them. CDR1 KGHSH and CDR2 LQKENI come from the germline V gene. This CDR3 is CASSPGQGIDEQYF. The CDR3 coding sequence is TGTGCCAGCTCACCGGGGCAGGGGATCGACGAGCAGTACTTC.

This clonotype was found a few times. DNA of the CDR3: TGTGCCAGCAGCAATTTTGAAAAACTGTTTTTT. Residues: CASSNFEKLFF. The V gene is TRBV12-3 or TRBV12-4, the J gene TRBJ1-4; D remains ambiguous. This CDR3 spans 11 amino acids. The ends were cut back, 6 bases at V and 7 bases at J, with 6 bases in the middle.

This clonotype occurred many times. The V call is TRBV29-1, the J call TRBJ1-1, with D hard to call. The CDR3 spans 12 residues. V lost 2 bases, J lost 3 bases, and 7 bases lay in between. From germline, CDR1 is SQVTM and CDR2 ANQGSEA. In nucleotides, the CDR3 is TGCAGCGTTGAAAGGTTCCACACTGAAGCTTTCTTT. This codes for CSVERFHTEAFF. The full variable domain, completed using reference TRBV29-1 and TRBJ1-1, is SAVISQKPSRDICQRGTSLTIQCQVDSQVTMMFWYRQQPGQSLTLIATANQGSEATYESGFVIDKFPISRPNLTFSTLTVSNMSPEDSSIYLCSVERFHTEAFFGQGTRLTVV.

This clonotype was counted a few times. J is TRBJ2-7 and V is TRBV28, with 8 bases fitting TRBD1. Per the germline V gene, CDR1 is MDHEN and CDR2 is SYDVKM. Unmatched junction bases numbered 6, after V lost 3 bases and J lost 5 bases. The CDR3 is 14 residues long. For the CDR3, the DNA is TGTGCCAGCAGTTTCCGGACAGGGTACCACGAGCAGTACTTC. This translates into CASSFRTGYHEQYF.

This clonotype occurred many times. The chain couples TRBV21-1 to TRBJ1-1; TRBD1, the D gene given by the table, was not confirmed from the DNA. TRBV21-1 has pseudogene status. The CDR3 extends over 15 amino acids. Written as DNA, the CDR3 is TGTGCCAGCCATCCAGGGGGCGCAGAGAACACTGAAGCTTTCTTT. Amino acids: CASHPGGAENTEAFF.